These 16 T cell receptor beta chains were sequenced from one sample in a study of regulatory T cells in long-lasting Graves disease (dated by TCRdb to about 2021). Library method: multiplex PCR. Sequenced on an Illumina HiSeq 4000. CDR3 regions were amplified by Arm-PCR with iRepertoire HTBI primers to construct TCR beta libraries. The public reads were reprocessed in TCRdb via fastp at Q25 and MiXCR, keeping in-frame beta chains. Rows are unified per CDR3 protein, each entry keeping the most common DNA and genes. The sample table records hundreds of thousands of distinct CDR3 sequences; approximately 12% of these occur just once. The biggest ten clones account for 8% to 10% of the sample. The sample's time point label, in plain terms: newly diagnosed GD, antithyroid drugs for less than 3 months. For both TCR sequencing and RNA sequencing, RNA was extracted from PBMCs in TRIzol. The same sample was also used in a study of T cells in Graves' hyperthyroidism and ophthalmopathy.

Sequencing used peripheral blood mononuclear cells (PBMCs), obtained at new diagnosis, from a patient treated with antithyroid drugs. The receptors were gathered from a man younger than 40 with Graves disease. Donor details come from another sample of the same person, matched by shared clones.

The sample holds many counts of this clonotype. The CDR3 DNA reads TGTGCCAGCGGGCGAGAGACAGGGGCCAGCAATCAGCCCCAGCATTTT. Protein: CASGRETGASNQPQHF. V gene TRBV12-3 or TRBV12-4 combines with J gene TRBJ1-5; 8 bases are a match to TRBD1. CDR3 length: 16 residues. V lost 8 bases, J lost 1 base, and 10 bases stayed unmatched.

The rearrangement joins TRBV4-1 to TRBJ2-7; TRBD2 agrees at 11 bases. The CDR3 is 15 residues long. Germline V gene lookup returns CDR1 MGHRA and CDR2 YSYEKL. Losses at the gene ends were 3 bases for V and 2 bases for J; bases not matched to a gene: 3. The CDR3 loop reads CASSHTSGSAYEQYF. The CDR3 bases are TGCGCCAGCAGCCATACTAGCGGGAGCGCCTACGAGCAGTACTTC.

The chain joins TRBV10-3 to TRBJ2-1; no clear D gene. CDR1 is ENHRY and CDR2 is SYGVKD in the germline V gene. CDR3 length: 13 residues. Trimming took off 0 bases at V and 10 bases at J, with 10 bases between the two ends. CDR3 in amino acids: CAISESTAQEQFF. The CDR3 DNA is TGTGCCATCAGTGAGTCGACGGCACAAGAGCAGTTCTTC.

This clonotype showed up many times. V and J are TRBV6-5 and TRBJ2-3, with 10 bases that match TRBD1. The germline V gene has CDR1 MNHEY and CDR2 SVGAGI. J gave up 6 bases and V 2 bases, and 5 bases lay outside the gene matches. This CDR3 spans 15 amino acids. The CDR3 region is CASSYGDRGEDTQYF. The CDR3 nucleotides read TGTGCCAGCAGTTACGGGGACAGGGGAGAGGATACGCAGTATTTT.

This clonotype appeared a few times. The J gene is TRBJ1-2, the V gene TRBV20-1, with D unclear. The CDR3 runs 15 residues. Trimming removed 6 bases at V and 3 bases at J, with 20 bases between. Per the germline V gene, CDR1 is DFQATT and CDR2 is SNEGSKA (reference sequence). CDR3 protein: CSARAPRLLDYGYTF. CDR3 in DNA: TGCAGTGCCCGAGCCCCGAGACTCCTTGACTATGGCTACACCTTC.

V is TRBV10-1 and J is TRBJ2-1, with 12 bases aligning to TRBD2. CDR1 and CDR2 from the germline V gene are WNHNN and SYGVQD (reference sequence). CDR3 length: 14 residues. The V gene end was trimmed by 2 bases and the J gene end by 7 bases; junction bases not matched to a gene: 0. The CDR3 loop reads CASSETSGRNEQFF. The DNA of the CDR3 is TGCGCCAGCAGTGAGACTAGCGGGAGGAATGAGCAGTTCTTC.

This chain's CDR3 is CSAFFGGLSGNTIYF. The CDR3, as DNA: TGCAGTGCTTTCTTCGGGGGACTCTCTGGAAACACCATATATTTT. V usage is TRBV20-1 and J usage is TRBJ1-3; maybe TRBD1 (5 bases). This CDR3 is built from 15 residues. The germline CDR1 and CDR2 sequences are DFQATT and SNEGSKA (reference sequence). Trimming left V 5 bases short and J 0 bases short, with 14 bases between.

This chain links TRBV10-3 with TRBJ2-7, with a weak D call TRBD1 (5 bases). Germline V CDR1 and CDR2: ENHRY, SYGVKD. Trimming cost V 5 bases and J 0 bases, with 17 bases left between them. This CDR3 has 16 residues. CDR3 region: CAISQAGQGSSYEQYF. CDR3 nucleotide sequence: TGTGCCATCAGTCAGGCCGGGCAGGGAAGCTCCTACGAGCAGTACTTC.

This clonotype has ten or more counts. The CDR3 sequence is CSVGTGSYEQYF. The CDR3 DNA is TGCAGCGTAGGGACAGGCTCCTACGAGCAGTACTTC. The chain links TRBV29-1 to TRBJ2-7, with 8 bases aligning to TRBD1. Germline loops: CDR1 SQVTM, CDR2 ANQGSEA. The CDR3 is 12 residues long. V gave up 6 bases and J gave up 0 bases; unmatched junction bases: 1.

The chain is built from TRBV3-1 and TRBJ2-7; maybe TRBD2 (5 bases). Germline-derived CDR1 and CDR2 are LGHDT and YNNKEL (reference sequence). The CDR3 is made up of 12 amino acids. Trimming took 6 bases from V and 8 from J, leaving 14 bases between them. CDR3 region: CASSAPRGKQYF. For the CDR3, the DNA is TGTGCCAGCAGTGCCCCCAGAGGGAAGCAGTACTTC.

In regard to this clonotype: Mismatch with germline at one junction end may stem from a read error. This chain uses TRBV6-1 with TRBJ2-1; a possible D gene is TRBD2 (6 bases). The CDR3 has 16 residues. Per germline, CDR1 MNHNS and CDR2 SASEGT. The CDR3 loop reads CASSDPGTEPYNEQFF. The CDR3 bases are TGCGCCAGCAGCGATCCCGGGACTGAACCCTACAATGAGCAGTTCTTC.

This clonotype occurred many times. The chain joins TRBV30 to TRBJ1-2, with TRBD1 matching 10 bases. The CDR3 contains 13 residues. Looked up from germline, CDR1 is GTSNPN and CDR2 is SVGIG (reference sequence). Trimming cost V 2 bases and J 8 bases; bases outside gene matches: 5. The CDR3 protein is CAWSSGTGVGYTF. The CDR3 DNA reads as TGTGCCTGGAGTTCCGGGACAGGGGTCGGCTACACCTTC.

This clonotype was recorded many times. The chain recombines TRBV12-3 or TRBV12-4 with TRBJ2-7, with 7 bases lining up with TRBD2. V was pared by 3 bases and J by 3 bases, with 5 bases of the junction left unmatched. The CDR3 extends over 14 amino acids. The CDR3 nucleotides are TGTGCCAGCAGTTTCTGGGAGGGCCACTACGAGCAGTACTTC. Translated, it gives CASSFWEGHYEQYF.

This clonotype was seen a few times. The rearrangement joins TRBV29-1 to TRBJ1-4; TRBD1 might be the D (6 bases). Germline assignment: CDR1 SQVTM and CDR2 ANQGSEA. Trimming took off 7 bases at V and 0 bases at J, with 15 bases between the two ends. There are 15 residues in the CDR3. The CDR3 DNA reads TGCAGCGGGGGTAGGGGGTTTGCAACTAATGAAAAACTGTTTTTT. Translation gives CSGGRGFATNEKLFF. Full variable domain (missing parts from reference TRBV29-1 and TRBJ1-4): SAVISQKPSRDICQRGTSLTIQCQVDSQVTMMFWYRQQPGQSLTLIATANQGSEATYESGFVIDKFPISRPNLTFSTLTVSNMSPEDSSIYLCSGGRGFATNEKLFFGSGTQLSVL.

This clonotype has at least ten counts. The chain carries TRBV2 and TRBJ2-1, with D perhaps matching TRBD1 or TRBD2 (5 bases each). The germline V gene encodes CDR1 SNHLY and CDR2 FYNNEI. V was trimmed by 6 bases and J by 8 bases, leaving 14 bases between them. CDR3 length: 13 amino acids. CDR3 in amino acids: CASSGALRDEQFF. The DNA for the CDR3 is TGTGCCAGCAGCGGGGCCTTAAGGGATGAGCAGTTCTTC.

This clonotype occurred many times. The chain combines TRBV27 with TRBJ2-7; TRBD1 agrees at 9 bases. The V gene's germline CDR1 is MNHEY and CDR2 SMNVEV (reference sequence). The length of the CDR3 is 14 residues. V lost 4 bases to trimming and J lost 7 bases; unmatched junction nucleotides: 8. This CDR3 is CASSSTGTGNEQYF. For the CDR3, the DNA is TGTGCCAGCAGTTCCACAGGGACAGGGAATGAGCAGTACTTC.